A single T cell receptor (beta chain) is shown here with its context. Its antigen is unidentified. V lost 9 bases to trimming and J lost 3 bases, with 30 bases between them. The CDR3 totals 19 residues. CDR1 and CDR2 from the germline V gene are LNHDA and SQIVND (reference sequence). The sample belongs to a study of cytotoxic CD8 clonotypes in ibrutinib-treated CLL. The repertoire was sequenced with immunoSEQ multiplex PCR; TCRdb's copy has only in-frame clones and lacks some. The sample consists of around 310,000 clones, about 80% of them appearing once. Study-wide findings and caveats: At progression, clonality fell back toward baseline after rising at ibrutinib response.

Roughly 2.2 micrograms of genomic DNA from cryopreserved PBMCs went into TCR beta libraries. The sequenced sample was PBMCs, obtained before ibrutinib treatment. The chain has TRBV19 and TRBJ1-5, with D possibly TRBD1 on 5 matching bases. This sequence originates from a human donor with chronic lymphocytic leukemia. CDR3 protein: CASLATAGIGTPYNQPQHF. DNA for the CDR3: TGTGCCAGCTTAGCGACGGCAGGCATAGGGACCCCCTACAATCAGCCCCAGCATTTT.